This T cell receptor beta chain was retrieved from a study of blood T cell repertoires in COVID-19. Original analysis: Quantification of nucleated cells was approximated via reference gene primer amplification. The data were produced by immunoSEQ multiplex PCR, yet TCRdb's version contains in-frame clones alone and is incomplete. D and trimming come from the DNA, and the V and J calls and clone size come from that table. This table has tens of thousands of clones, approximately 88% appearing once. Germline V gives CDR1 MNHEY, CDR2 SVGAGI. Trimming removed 2 bases from V and 10 bases from J; junction bases left unmatched: 10. This CDR3 is 15 amino acids long.

The chain carries TRBV6-5 and TRBJ1-4, with TRBD1 matching over 7 bases. The sequencing sample was made of peripheral blood. The TCR sequence derives from a man aged 30 to 39 with COVID-19, enrolled during active disease. The CDR3: CASSYEGAGGGKLFF. In DNA, the CDR3 is TGTGCCAGCAGTTACGAGGGGGCTGGGGGTGGAAAACTGTTTTTT.